This TCR beta chain appears in the sequencing data of a study of blood T cell repertoires in COVID-19 (dated by TCRdb to 2020 to 2022). About the full investigation: Collaborator samples came from the United States, Italy and Spain and covered acute and convalescent phases of COVID-19. The sample metadata nearly always contained a de-identified subject ID, COVID-19 status, age in years and sex. Deeply sampled blood TCRbeta repertoires from subjects exposed to, actively infected with, or recovered from COVID-19 were included in the dataset. The repertoires were released in a freely available public database intended as a resource for research on the immune response to SARS-CoV-2. Where available, HLA class I and class II types were obtained from metadata supplied by the sample provider rather than from assay-based typing. Samples came from the ongoing ImmuneRACE study (first 160 participants) plus 1,254 subjects from 6 global collaborators. The prospective study material was composed of cDNA or gDNA derived from T cells, B-cell-depleted T cells, or PBMCs. Results the study describes overall, beyond this receptor: How much clinical and demographic metadata was included differed by source and by participant, and the metadata was provided uncurated.

As for this clone: Its antigen has not been determined. Base qualities were left out, and no much larger clone turns up one base away.

TCRbeta CDR3 regions were amplified from genomic DNA using the immunoSEQ Assay, a bias-controlled multiplex PCR. As for how the authors treated the data: The number of nucleated cells in each sample was estimated from the amplification of reference gene primers within the assay. To quantify the absolute abundance of each unique TCRbeta CDR3 rearrangement, sequence reads were collapsed and filtered. Productive Simpson clonality was computed per sample as the square root of Simpson's diversity index over productive rearrangements. In its TCRdb copy, this immuneACCESS table keeps in-frame sequences only and misses some clones. Where compared with another copy, unresolved V genes explain less than half of these, and the others have no known cause. Clone size and the V and J calls come from that table; the DNA yielded D and trimming. The sample yields about 180,000 clones; roughly 80% were counted once. Together, the top ten hold 5.6% of the sample.

Participants in the prospective study were aged 18 to 89 years, lived in approximately 26 United States geographic areas, and enrolled through a virtual design. To assign participants to cohorts, the prospective study relied on clinical history that participants themselves reported in a screening survey and a study questionnaire. In the prospective study, whole blood, serum and a nasopharyngeal or oropharyngeal swab were collected from each participant by mobile phlebotomists. Prospective study participants could optionally give additional blood draws and questionnaires over an approximately two-month period. Before DNA extraction, prospective study blood samples were shipped either frozen or at room temperature. CDR1 GTSNPN and CDR2 SVGIG were looked up in the germline V gene (reference sequence). The CDR3 contains 17 residues, cysteine and phenylalanine counted. The entry retains the CDR3 DNA only, 51 bases that are in frame from base 1. Trimming takes 0 bases from V and 0 bases from J, and the germline ends sit 16 bases apart.

The sample comprised PBMCs or T cells enriched from blood (not recorded which). The V and J genes are TRBV30 and TRBJ2-3, with a tentative D gene TRBD2 over 6 matching bases. This TCR was recovered from a woman in her thirties or forties with acute COVID-19. Here the CDR3 is given as CAWSVRAGWGSTDTQYF. The sequenced DNA is TGTGCCTGGAGTGTACGCGCGGGGTGGGGAAGCACAGATACGCAGTATTTT.